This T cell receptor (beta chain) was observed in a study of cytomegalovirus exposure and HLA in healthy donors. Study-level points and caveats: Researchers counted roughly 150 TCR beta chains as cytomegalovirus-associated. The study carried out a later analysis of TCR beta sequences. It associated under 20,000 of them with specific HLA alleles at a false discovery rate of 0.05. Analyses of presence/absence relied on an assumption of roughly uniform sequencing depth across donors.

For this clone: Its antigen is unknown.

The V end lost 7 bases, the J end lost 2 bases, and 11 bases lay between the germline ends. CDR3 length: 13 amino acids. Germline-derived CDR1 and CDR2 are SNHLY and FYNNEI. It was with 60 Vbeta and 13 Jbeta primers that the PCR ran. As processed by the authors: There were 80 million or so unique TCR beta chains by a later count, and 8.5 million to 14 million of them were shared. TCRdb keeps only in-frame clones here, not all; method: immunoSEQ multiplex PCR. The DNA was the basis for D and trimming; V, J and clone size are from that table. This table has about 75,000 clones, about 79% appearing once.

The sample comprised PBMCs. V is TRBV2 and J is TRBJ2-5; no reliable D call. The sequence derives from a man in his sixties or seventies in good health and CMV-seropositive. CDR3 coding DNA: TGTGCCAGCAATCAGAACAGTCAAGAGACCCAGTACTTC. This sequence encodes CASNQNSQETQYF.